A selection of T cell receptor beta chains follows, all from one sample in a study of CD8 T cells in Susac syndrome. One entry per CDR3 protein results from TCRdb running MiXCR on the immunoSEQ multiplex PCR reads. The sample shows around 200,000 distinct CDR3 sequences, 95% of them seen only once. Material for sequencing was CD4+ T cells from PBMCs. The receptors here all came from a human donor with multiple sclerosis. Both conserved end residues are part of each CDR3. The D gene is left open where the match is weak. Clone sizes are given selectively: once, few, many, or a class where the clone is expanded.

d_gene	abundance	v_gene	j_gene	CDR3aa	CDR3nt
TRBD1	NA	TRBV20-1	TRBJ2-3	CSARSPGQGLDTQYF	TGCAGTGCTAGATCCCCGGGACAGGGGTTGGATACGCAGTATTTT
NA	once	TRBV14	TRBJ2-3	CASSHIGIEADTQYF	TGTGCCAGCAGCCATATTGGAATAGAGGCAGATACGCAGTATTTT
NA	NA	TRBV3-1	TRBJ2-5	CASSLEAVGTQYF	TGTGCCAGCAGCTTAGAGGCTGTGGGGACCCAGTACTTC
NA	NA	TRBV29-1	TRBJ1-1	CSVGWWGRNTEAFF	TGCAGCGTTGGGTGGTGGGGCAGGAACACTGAAGCTTTCTTT
NA	NA	TRBV29-1	TRBJ1-1	CSVEKGSVAEAFF	TGCAGCGTTGAAAAGGGATCGGTGGCTGAAGCTTTCTTT
NA	once	TRBV7-9	TRBJ2-3	CASSQDPNDTQYF	TGTGCCAGCAGCCAGGACCCCAACGATACGCAGTATTTT
TRBD1	NA	TRBV24-1	TRBJ2-2	CATSDSDRANTGELFF	TGTGCCACCAGTGATTCGGACAGGGCGAACACCGGGGAGCTGTTTTTT
TRBD1	NA	TRBV20-1	TRBJ1-1	CSASLRDRGLNTEAFF	TGCAGTGCTTCACTCCGGGACAGGGGGTTGAACACTGAAGCTTTCTTT
NA	NA	TRBV29-1	TRBJ2-3	CSARLAPSTDTQYF	TGCAGCGCTCGACTTGCCCCTAGCACAGATACGCAGTATTTT
TRBD2	NA	TRBV6-5	TRBJ2-5	CASSYPASGGKRETQYF	TGTGCCAGCAGTTACCCCGCTAGCGGGGGCAAGAGGGAGACCCAGTACTTC
NA	NA	TRBV5-4	TRBJ2-1	CASSPGTFSSYNEQFF	TGTGCCAGCAGTCCCGGGACGTTTAGCTCCTACAATGAGCAGTTCTTC
NA	NA	TRBV3-1	TRBJ1-1	CASSQTDRNTEAFF	TGTGCCAGCAGCCAGACGGACAGGAACACTGAAGCTTTCTTT
NA	NA	TRBV19	TRBJ1-1	CASGRGTKAFF	TGTGCCAGTGGACGTGGCACTAAAGCTTTCTTT
TRBD1	NA	TRBV30	TRBJ2-1	CAWSIPGTGDNEQFF	TGTGCCTGGAGTATCCCTGGGACAGGGGACAATGAGCAGTTCTTC
NA	NA	TRBV3-1	TRBJ2-5	CASSPPAWLEETQYF	TGTGCCAGCAGCCCCCCGGCGTGGCTAGAGGAGACCCAGTACTTC
TRBD1	NA	TRBV29-1	TRBJ2-1	CSVGRTGAGEQFF	TGCAGCGTTGGGAGGACAGGGGCTGGTGAGCAGTTCTTC
NA	NA	TRBV20-1	TRBJ2-4	CSLGSMDRNIQYF	TGCAGTCTCGGCTCTATGGATAGAAACATTCAGTACTTC
NA	NA	TRBV30	TRBJ2-5	CAWSTGSGETQYF	TGTGCCTGGAGTACAGGGTCGGGGGAGACCCAGTACTTC
NA	NA	TRBV15	TRBJ2-5	CATSRDAGSGTQYF	TGTGCCACCAGCAGAGATGCAGGATCGGGGACCCAGTACTTC
NA	NA	TRBV9	TRBJ2-5	CASSVGLPIRTQYF	TGTGCCAGCAGCGTAGGGCTCCCCATTAGGACCCAGTACTTC
NA	NA	TRBV30	TRBJ1-5	CAWRADSNQPQHF	TGTGCCTGGAGGGCGGATAGCAATCAGCCCCAGCATTTT
NA	NA	TRBV6-2/TRBV6-3	TRBJ1-1	CASSYGIRAFF	TGTGCCAGCAGTTACGGAATTAGGGCTTTCTTT
TRBD1	NA	TRBV9	TRBJ1-2	CASSAGWGQGALGYTF	TGTGCCAGCAGCGCCGGTTGGGGGCAGGGGGCATTAGGCTACACCTTC
TRBD2	NA	TRBV3-1	TRBJ2-1	CASSQRGSSYNEQFF	TGTGCCAGCAGCCAGCGGGGGAGCTCCTACAATGAGCAGTTCTTC
NA	NA	TRBV29-1	TRBJ2-1	CSVLPNYNEQFF	TGCAGCGTTCTTCCTAACTATAATGAGCAGTTCTTC
TRBD1	NA	TRBV9	TRBJ2-1	CASSLRTGGSYNEQFF	TGTGCCAGCAGCCTCCGGACAGGGGGCTCCTACAATGAGCAGTTCTTC
TRBD2	NA	TRBV5-1	TRBJ2-1	CASSFGTSRGYEQFF	TGCGCCAGCAGCTTTGGGACTAGCCGAGGCTATGAGCAGTTCTTC
NA	NA	TRBV12-3/TRBV12-4	TRBJ1-2	CASSLGLVLGYGYTF	TGTGCCAGCAGTCTCGGTCTGGTCCTTGGCTATGGCTACACCTTC
NA	NA	TRBV6-4	TRBJ2-1	CASSASGITDEQFF	TGTGCCAGCAGTGCCTCCGGGATCACCGATGAGCAGTTCTTC
NA	NA	TRBV30	TRBJ2-3	CAWGQSSTDTQYF	TGTGCCTGGGGACAGTCTAGCACAGATACGCAGTATTTT
NA	NA	TRBV20-1	TRBJ1-2	CSAHRADGYTF	TGCAGTGCCCACCGGGCAGACGGCTACACCTTC
NA	NA	TRBV25-1	TRBJ1-2	CASSPSEGYTF	TGTGCCAGCAGCCCGTCGGAAGGCTACACCTTC
NA	NA	TRBV29-1	TRBJ2-3	CSVVVSVVSTDTQYF	TGCAGCGTTGTTGTCTCTGTTGTAAGCACAGATACGCAGTATTTT
NA	NA	TRBV5-1	TRBJ2-5	CASSRDSTQETQYF	TGCGCCAGCAGTCGTGACAGCACCCAAGAGACCCAGTACTTC
NA	NA	TRBV30	TRBJ1-1	CAWSVLSEAFF	TGTGCCTGGAGTGTACTTAGTGAAGCTTTCTTT
TRBD2	NA	TRBV6-2/TRBV6-3	TRBJ2-7	CASRQLAGAGSYEQYF	TGTGCCAGCAGACAACTAGCGGGGGCCGGCTCCTACGAGCAGTACTTC
NA	few	TRBV18	TRBJ1-1	CASSLLNTEAFF	TGTGCCAGCTCACTGTTGAACACTGAAGCTTTCTTT
NA	NA	TRBV3-1	TRBJ1-1	CASSQGESVAFF	TGTGCCAGCAGCCAGGGGGAGTCCGTGGCTTTCTTT
TRBD2	NA	TRBV9	TRBJ2-3	CASSSLAGGGTDTQYF	TGTGCCAGCAGCTCCCTAGCGGGGGGCGGCACAGATACGCAGTATTTT
TRBD2	NA	TRBV12-3/TRBV12-4	TRBJ2-3	CASSTRAGESTDTQYF	TGTGCCAGCAGCACCCGAGCGGGGGAGTCCACAGATACGCAGTATTTT
NA	NA	TRBV12-3/TRBV12-4	TRBJ2-5	CASNQAGRGETQYF	TGTGCCAGCAATCAAGCGGGGAGGGGGGAGACCCAGTACTTC
NA	NA	TRBV7-2	TRBJ2-4	CASSPEGATKNIQYF	TGTGCCAGCAGCCCGGAGGGGGCAACCAAAAACATTCAGTACTTC
NA	NA	TRBV20-1	TRBJ1-6	CSARVGNDSPLHF	TGCAGTGCTAGAGTGGGGAATGATTCACCCCTCCACTTT
NA	NA	TRBV30	TRBJ2-2	CAWRTGGGLGELFF	TGTGCCTGGAGGACCGGGGGCGGGTTGGGGGAGCTGTTTTTT
NA	NA	TRBV12-3/TRBV12-4	TRBJ2-6	CASSTNRAGANVLTF	TGTGCCAGCAGTACTAACAGGGCTGGGGCCAACGTCCTGACTTTC
TRBD2	NA	TRBV20-1	TRBJ2-5	CSASDGGTSGETQYF	TGCAGTGCTAGTGACGGAGGGACTAGCGGAGAGACCCAGTACTTC
NA	NA	TRBV29-1	TRBJ1-5	CSATTGPENQPQHF	TGCAGCGCTACTACAGGGCCCGAGAATCAGCCCCAGCATTTT